The entry below describes one T cell receptor (beta chain). Its antigen remains unidentified. The CDR3 runs 11 residues. V lost 6 bases to trimming and J lost 5 bases, with 5 bases between them. Germline-derived CDR1 and CDR2 are MNHNS and SASEGT. This record comes from a study of PD-L1 blockade in urothelial cancer. Looking at the study overall: Each blood sample yielded a median of about 150,000 T cells. Study findings and constraints: A pretreatment blood TCR clonality that fell below the median predicted better progression-free and overall survival.

Spiked synthetic TCR analogs estimated absolute template abundance per PCR. Sequenced by immunoSEQ multiplex PCR; TCRdb stores in-frame clones only, minus some. The profile shows about 50,000 clones, about four fifths of them singletons. The time point denotes: peripheral blood 6 weeks after treatment start. Urothelial carcinoma, locally advanced or metastatic, affected the patients. The sample consisted of PBMCs, taken around atezolizumab (anti-PD-L1) treatment. This rearrangement joins TRBV6-1 to TRBJ2-1, with D unclear. This receptor was obtained from a man aged 70 or older with urothelial cancer. In DNA form, the CDR3 reads TGTGCCAGCAGAATAAACAATGAGCAGTTCTTC. It yields the protein CASRINNEQFF.